This TCR beta chain was documented in a study of T cell changes during pregnancy in multiple sclerosis (dated by TCRdb to between 2018 and 2020). Turning to the overall study: The study examined how the T cell repertoire changed over the course of pregnancy in women with multiple sclerosis.

Libraries were prepared through the immunoSEQ multiplex PCR assay. Drawn from immuneACCESS, this table holds only the in-frame rearrangements with V and J called that TCRdb kept. Clones are partly lost; checked studies trace under half to an unresolved V gene and leave the rest unexplained. The sample has about 75,000 clones on record, around nine tenths of them singletons. 0.43% of the sample is held by the ten biggest clonotypes. Counted from cysteine to phenylalanine, this CDR3 has 13 amino acids. CDR3 DNA is the only sequence kept; it has 39 bases, read in frame from the first base. The germline V gene encodes CDR1 GTSNPN and CDR2 SVGIG (reference sequence). V loses 7 bases of germline sequence and J loses 5 bases, and the interval between the two ends is 12 bases. As regards this clone: The antigen it recognizes is unknown. Base qualities are not recorded, but no much larger clone differs from it by a single base.

Sequencing used CD4+ T cells from peripheral blood mononuclear cells, obtained before pregnancy. This TCR derives from a female donor with multiple sclerosis, enrolled in a pregnancy study. The rearrangement joined TRBV30 to TRBJ1-6, with no confidently assigned D gene. The nucleotide sequence is given as TGTGCCTCCGCCACGGGGAATAATTCACCCCTCCACTTT. This is translated as CASATGNNSPLHF.